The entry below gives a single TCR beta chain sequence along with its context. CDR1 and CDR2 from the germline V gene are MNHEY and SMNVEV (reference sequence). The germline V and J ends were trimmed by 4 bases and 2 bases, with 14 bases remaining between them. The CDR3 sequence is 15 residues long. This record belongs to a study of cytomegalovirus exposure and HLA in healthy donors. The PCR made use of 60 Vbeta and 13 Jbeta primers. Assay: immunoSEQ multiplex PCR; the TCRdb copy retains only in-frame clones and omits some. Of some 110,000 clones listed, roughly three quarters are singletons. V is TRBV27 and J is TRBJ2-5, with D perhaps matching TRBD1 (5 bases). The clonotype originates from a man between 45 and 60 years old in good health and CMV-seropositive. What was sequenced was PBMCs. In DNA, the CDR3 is TGTGCCAGCAGTTCCGTGGACAAGACTCAAGAGACCCAGTACTTC. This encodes CASSSVDKTQETQYF.